This T cell receptor (beta chain) was identified in a study of beta chain features in type 1 diabetes. Whole-study results and caveats: Sequencing used cDNA, and cells with high TCR expression could therefore be over-represented. Sampled from patients, naive, central memory and Treg TCRB repertoires appeared more similar than those sampled from healthy donors.

As to this clone: Its antigen is unknown.

It was one heparinised blood draw, averaging about 110 mL, that each donor gave. Sorted cells reached over 95% purity in every population. The CDR3 loop spans 10 amino acids. Germline trimming cut 5 bases from V and 11 bases from J; bases unmatched to any gene: 0. CDR1 is GTSNPN, CDR2 SVGIG, per germline (reference sequence). Investigators reverse transcribed all isolated RNA, so they sequenced expressed TCRB transcripts. Measured with immunoSEQ multiplex PCR; TCRdb has only the in-frame clones, and not every one. The repertoire holds about 160,000 clones, with approximately 9.1% as singletons. The source of this sequence is a young woman in good health. Sequenced sample: central memory CD4+ T cells from blood. The rearrangement uses TRBV30 and TRBJ1-4, with 9 nucleotides matching TRBD1. CDR3 protein: CAWGTGKLFF. For the CDR3, the DNA is TGTGCCTGGGGGACAGGGAAACTGTTTTTT. Full variable domain (rest looked up from reference TRBV30 and TRBJ1-4): SQTIHQWPATLVQPVGSPLSLECTVEGTSNPNLYWYRQAAGRGLQLLFYSVGIGQISSEVPQNLSASRPQDRQFILSSKKLLLSDSGFYLCAWGTGKLFFGSGTQLSVL.